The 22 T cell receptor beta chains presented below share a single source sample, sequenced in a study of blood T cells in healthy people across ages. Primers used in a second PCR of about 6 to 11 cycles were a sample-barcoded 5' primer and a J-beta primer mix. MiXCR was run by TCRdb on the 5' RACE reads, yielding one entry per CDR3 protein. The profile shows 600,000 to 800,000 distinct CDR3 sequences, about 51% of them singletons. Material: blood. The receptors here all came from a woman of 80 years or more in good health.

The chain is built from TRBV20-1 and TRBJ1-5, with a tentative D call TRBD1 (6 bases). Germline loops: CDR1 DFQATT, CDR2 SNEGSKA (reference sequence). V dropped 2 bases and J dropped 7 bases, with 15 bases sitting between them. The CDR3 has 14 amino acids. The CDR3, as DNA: TGCAGTGCTAGAAAAGGGGGAAGTGGGCAGCCCCAGCATTTT. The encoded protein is CSARKGGSGQPQHF.

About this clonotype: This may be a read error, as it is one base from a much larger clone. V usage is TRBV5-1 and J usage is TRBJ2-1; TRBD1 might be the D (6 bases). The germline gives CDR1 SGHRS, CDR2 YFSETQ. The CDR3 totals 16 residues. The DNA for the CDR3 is TGCGCCTGCAGCTGGGGGCCAGGGGACCACTACAATGAGCAGTTCTTC. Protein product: CACSWGPGDHYNEQFF. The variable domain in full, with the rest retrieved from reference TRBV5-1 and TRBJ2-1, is KAGVTQTPRYLIKTRGQQVTLSCSPISGHRSVSWYQQTPGQGLQFLFEYFSETQRNKGNFPGRFSGRQFSNSRSEMNVSTLELGDSALYLCACSWGPGDHYNEQFFGPGTRLTVL.

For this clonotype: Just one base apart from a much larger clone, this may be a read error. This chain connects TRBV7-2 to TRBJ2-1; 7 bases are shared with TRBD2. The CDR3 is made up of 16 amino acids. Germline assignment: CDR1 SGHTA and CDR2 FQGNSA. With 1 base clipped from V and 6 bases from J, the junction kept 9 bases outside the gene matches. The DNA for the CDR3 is TGTGCCAGCAGCTTAGGCGGGAGCGGTACCTGCAATGAGCAGTTCTTC. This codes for CASSLGGSGTCNEQFF.

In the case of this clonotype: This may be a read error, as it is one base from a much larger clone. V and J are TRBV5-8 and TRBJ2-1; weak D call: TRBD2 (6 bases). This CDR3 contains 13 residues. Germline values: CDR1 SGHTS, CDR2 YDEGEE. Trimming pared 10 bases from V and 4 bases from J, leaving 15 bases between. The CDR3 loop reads CACGAGVYNEQFF. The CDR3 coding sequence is TGTGCCTGCGGGGCGGGCGTATACAATGAGCAGTTCTTC.

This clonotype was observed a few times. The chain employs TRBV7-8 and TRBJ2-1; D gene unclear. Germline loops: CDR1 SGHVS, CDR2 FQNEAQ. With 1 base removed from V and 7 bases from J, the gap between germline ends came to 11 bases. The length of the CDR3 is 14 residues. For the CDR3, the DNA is TGTGCCAGCAGCTTAGTAAGCAGAGTAAATGAGCAGTTCTTC. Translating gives CASSLVSRVNEQFF.

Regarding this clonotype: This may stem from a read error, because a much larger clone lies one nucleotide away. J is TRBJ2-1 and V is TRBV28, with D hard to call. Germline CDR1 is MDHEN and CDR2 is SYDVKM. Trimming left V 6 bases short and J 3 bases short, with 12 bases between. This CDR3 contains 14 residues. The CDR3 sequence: CASRHKGSYNEQFF. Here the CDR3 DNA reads TGTGCCAGCAGGCATAAAGGCAGCTACAATGAGCAGTTCTTC.

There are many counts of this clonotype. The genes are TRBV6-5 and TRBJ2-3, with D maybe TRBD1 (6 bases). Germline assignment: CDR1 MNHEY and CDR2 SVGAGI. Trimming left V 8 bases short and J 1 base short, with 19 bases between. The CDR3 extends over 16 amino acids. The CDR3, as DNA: TGTGCCAGCCGTTCCCTCCCCAGGGGCGGCACAGATACGCAGTATTTT. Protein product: CASRSLPRGGTDTQYF.

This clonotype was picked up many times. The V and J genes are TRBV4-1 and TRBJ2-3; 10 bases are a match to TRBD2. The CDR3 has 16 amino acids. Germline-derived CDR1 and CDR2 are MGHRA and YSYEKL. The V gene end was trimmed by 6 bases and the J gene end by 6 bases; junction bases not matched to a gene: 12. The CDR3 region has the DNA TGCGCCAGCAGTCTCGGACTAGCGGAGGGTGGGGATACGCAGTATTTT. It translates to CASSLGLAEGGDTQYF.

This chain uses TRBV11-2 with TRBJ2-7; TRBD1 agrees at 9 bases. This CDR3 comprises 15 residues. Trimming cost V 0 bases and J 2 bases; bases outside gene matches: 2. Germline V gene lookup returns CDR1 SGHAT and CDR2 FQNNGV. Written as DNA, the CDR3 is TGTGCCAGCAGCTTAGATGGGGACAGGGCCTACGAGCAGTACTTC. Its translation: CASSLDGDRAYEQYF.

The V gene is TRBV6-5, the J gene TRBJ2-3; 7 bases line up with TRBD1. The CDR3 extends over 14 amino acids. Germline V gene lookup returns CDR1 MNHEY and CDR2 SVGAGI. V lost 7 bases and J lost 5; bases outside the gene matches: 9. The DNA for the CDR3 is TGTGCCAGCAACCCTCGGACAGGACGAGATACGCAGTATTTT. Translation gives CASNPRTGRDTQYF.

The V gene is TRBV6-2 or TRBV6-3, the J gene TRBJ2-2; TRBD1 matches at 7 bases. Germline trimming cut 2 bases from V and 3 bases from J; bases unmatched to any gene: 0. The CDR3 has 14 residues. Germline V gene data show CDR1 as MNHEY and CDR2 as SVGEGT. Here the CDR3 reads CASSYGQDTGELFF. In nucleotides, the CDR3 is TGTGCCAGCAGTTACGGACAGGACACCGGGGAGCTGTTTTTT.

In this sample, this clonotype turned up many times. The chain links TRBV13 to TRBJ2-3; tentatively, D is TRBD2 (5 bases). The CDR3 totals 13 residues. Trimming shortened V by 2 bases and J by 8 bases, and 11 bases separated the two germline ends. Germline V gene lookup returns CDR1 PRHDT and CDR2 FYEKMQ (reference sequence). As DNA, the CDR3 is TGTGCCAGCAGCTTAACTAGACAAGGTACGCAGTATTTT. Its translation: CASSLTRQGTQYF. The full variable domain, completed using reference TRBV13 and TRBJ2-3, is AAGVIQSPRHLIKEKRETATLKCYPIPRHDTVYWYQQGPGQDPQFLISFYEKMQSDKGSIPDRFSAQQFSDYHSELNMSSLELGDSALYFCASSLTRQGTQYFGPGTRLTVL.

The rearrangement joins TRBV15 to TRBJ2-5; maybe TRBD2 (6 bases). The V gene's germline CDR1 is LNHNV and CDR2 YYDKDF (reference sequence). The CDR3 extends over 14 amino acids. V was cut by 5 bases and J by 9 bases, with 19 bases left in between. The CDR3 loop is CATSEGLPGRAQYF. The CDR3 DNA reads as TGTGCCACCAGCGAGGGACTCCCTGGAAGGGCCCAGTACTTC.

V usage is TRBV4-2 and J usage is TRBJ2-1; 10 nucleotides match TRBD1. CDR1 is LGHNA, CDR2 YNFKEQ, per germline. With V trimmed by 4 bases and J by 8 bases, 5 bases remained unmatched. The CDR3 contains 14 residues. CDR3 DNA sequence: TGTGCCAGCAGCCCCCGGGACAGGGGTGATGAGCAGTTCTTC. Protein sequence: CASSPRDRGDEQFF.

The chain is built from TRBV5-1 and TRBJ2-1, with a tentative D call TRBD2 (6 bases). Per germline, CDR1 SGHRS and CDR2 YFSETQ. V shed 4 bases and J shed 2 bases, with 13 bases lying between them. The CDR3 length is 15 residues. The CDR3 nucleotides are TGCGCCAGCAGCCCGGGTGCGGGAACCTACAATGAGCAGTTCTTC. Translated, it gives CASSPGAGTYNEQFF. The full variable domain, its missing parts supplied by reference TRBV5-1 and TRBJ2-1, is KAGVTQTPRYLIKTRGQQVTLSCSPISGHRSVSWYQQTPGQGLQFLFEYFSETQRNKGNFPGRFSGRQFSNSRSEMNVSTLELGDSALYLCASSPGAGTYNEQFFGPGTRLTVL.

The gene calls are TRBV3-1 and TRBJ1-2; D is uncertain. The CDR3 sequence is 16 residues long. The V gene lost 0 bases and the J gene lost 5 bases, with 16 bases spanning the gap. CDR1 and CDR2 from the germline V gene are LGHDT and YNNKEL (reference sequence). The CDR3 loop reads CASSQEPLARVYGYTF. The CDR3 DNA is TGTGCCAGCAGCCAAGAGCCTTTAGCGAGGGTTTATGGCTACACCTTC.

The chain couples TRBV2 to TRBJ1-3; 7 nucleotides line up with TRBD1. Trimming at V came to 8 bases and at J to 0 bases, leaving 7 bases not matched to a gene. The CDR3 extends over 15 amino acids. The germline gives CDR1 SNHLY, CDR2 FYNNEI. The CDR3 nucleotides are TGTGCCAGCGGATGGGGACAGAGCTCTGGAAACACCATATATTTT. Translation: CASGWGQSSGNTIYF.

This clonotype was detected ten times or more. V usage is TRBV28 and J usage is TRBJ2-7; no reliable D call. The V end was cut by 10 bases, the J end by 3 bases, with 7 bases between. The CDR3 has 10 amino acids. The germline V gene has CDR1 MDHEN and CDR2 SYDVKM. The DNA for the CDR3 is TGTGCCACTGCTATCTACGAGCAGTACTTC. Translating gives CATAIYEQYF. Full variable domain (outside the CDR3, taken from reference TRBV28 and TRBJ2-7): DVKVTQSSRYLVKRTGEKVFLECVQDMDHENMFWYRQDPGLGLRLIYFSYDVKMKEKGDIPEGYSVSREKKERFSLILESASTNQTSMYLCATAIYEQYFGPGTRLTVT.

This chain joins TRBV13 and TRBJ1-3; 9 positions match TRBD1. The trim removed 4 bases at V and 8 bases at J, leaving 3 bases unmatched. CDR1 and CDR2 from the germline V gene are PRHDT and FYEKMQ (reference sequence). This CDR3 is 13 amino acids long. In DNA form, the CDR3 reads TGTGCCAGCAGCTCGGACAGGGGATACACCATATATTTT. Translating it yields CASSSDRGYTIYF.

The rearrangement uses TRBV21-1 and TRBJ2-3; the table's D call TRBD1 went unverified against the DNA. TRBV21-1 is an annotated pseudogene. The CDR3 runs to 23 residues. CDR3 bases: TGTGCCAGCAGCAATTTCGGGACAGGGCCCGGTGGGATAGCACGAAGTTTCACAGATACGCAGTATTTT. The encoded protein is CASSNFGTGPGGIARSFTDTQYF.

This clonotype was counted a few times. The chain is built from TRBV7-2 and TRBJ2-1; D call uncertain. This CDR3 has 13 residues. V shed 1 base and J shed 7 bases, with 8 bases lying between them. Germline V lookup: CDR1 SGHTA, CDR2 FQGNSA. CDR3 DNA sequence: TGTGCCAGCAGCTTAGGGCGGCTAAATGAGCAGTTCTTC. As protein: CASSLGRLNEQFF.

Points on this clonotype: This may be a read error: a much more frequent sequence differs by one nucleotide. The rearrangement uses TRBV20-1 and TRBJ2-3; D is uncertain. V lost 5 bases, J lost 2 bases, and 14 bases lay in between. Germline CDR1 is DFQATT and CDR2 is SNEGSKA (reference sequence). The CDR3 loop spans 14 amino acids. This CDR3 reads CSAGRRRLTDTQYF. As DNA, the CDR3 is TGCAGTGCTGGTCGCCGGCGCCTCACAGATACGCAGTATTTT.